One sample yielded the 12 T cell receptor beta chains listed below, sequenced in a study of T cell responses to AZD1222 COVID-19 vaccine. Here immunoSEQ multiplex PCR was the method, and the copy in TCRdb shows in-frame clones only, minus some. The profile covers approximately 84,000 clones, with roughly nine tenths appearing a single time and about 2.5% taken by the ten largest. Sequencing used peripheral blood, obtained 28 days after the second AZD1222 dose. The source is an adult who received the AZD1222 COVID-19 vaccine.

This chain connects TRBV7-2 to TRBJ2-1, with D hard to call. CDR3 length: 14 residues. Germline loops: CDR1 SGHTA, CDR2 FQGNSA. Trimming shortened V by 5 bases and J by 9 bases, and 17 bases separated the two germline ends. For the CDR3, the DNA is TGTGCCAGCAGCGAAGGTGGGTATTTCTTTGAGCAGTTCTTC. It encodes CASSEGGYFFEQFF. Using reference TRBV7-2 and TRBJ2-1 for the parts outside the CDR3, the full variable domain is GAGVSQSPSNKVTEKGKDVELRCDPISGHTALYWYRQSLGQGLEFLIYFQGNSAPDKSGLPSDRFSAERTGGSVSTLTIQRTQQEDSAVYLCASSEGGYFFEQFFGPGTRLTVL.

V and J are TRBV6-5 and TRBJ2-2; D ambiguous. This CDR3 has 14 amino acids. Germline CDR1 reads MNHEY; CDR2 reads SVGAGI. The germline V and J ends were trimmed by 8 bases and 5 bases, with 15 bases remaining between them. The CDR3 DNA is TGTGCCAGCGAGAGGTCTGTGGTAACCGGGGAGCTGTTTTTT. Translated, it gives CASERSVVTGELFF.

This clone was counted once. Here the CDR3 reads CASSQENYGYTF. In DNA form, the CDR3 reads TGTGCCAGCAGCCAAGAAAACTATGGCTACACCTTC. V and J are TRBV3-1 (or the pseudogene TRBV3-2) and TRBJ1-2; D uncertain. Germline V lookup: CDR1 LGHDT, CDR2 YNNKEL (reference sequence). V gave up 0 bases and J gave up 2 bases, with 1 base separating them. The CDR3 consists of 12 residues.

The chain is built from TRBV7-6 and TRBJ1-1, with 7 bases that match TRBD1. Germline V gene lookup returns CDR1 SGHVS and CDR2 FNYEAQ. The V gene end was trimmed by 5 bases and the J gene end by 1 base; junction bases not matched to a gene: 7. CDR3 size: 15 residues. Written as DNA, the CDR3 is TGTGCCAGCAGCACCCCGGGACAGAGGAACACTGAAGCTTTCTTT. Protein: CASSTPGQRNTEAFF.

This clone was seen a single time. The V and J genes are TRBV28 and TRBJ1-1, with a tentative D call TRBD1 (5 bases). The germline V gene has CDR1 MDHEN and CDR2 SYDVKM. The CDR3 has 15 residues. Trimming cost V 2 bases and J 3 bases, with 13 bases left between them. CDR3 in amino acids: CASSLAGIRDTEAFF. In nucleotides, the CDR3 is TGTGCCAGCAGTTTAGCAGGGATTAGGGACACTGAAGCTTTCTTT.

CDR3 DNA sequence: TGCGCCAGCAGCCAAGGGCTGGGGGGCACAGATACGCAGTATTTT. Protein: CASSQGLGGTDTQYF. The chain employs TRBV4-3 and TRBJ2-3; D is possibly TRBD1 or TRBD2 (5 bases each). The CDR3 covers 15 residues. Per germline, CDR1 LGHNA and CDR2 YSLEER. V lost 1 base and J lost 1, with 9 bases in between.

The chain links TRBV27 to TRBJ2-3; 8 positions agree with TRBD2. The CDR3 has 14 residues. Germline V gene data show CDR1 as MNHEY and CDR2 as SMNVEV (reference sequence). V lost 0 bases and J lost 4; bases outside the gene matches: 0. CDR3 DNA: TGTGCCAGCAGTTTATCCGGGGGGGCAGATACGCAGTATTTT. Protein: CASSLSGGADTQYF.

V usage is TRBV7-9 and J usage is TRBJ2-7; unclear D gene. Germline V gene data show CDR1 as SEHNR and CDR2 as FQNEAQ (reference sequence). Trimming took 5 bases from V and 3 from J, leaving 14 bases between them. The CDR3 is 14 amino acids. CDR3 region: CASSHGNSNYEQYF. The CDR3 nucleotides read TGTGCCAGCAGCCACGGAAACTCAAACTACGAGCAGTACTTC.

This clone occurred once. The chain is built from TRBV7-8 and TRBJ1-3; D is perhaps TRBD1 (5 bases). Germline V gene data show CDR1 as SGHVS and CDR2 as FQNEAQ. The CDR3 runs to 12 residues. Trimming removed 4 bases at V and 8 bases at J, with 9 bases between. CDR3 sequence (DNA): TGTGCCAGCAGCTCGTCAGGGTACACCATATATTTT. Its translation: CASSSSGYTIYF. Filled out from reference TRBV7-8 and TRBJ1-3, the complete variable domain reads GAGVSQSPRYKVAKRGQDVALRCDPISGHVSLFWYQQALGQGPEFLTYFQNEAQLDKSGLPSDRFFAERPEGSVSTLKIQRTQQEDSAVYLCASSSSGYTIYFGEGSWLTVV.

This chain's CDR3 is CASSLEGGTTEAFF. In DNA, the CDR3 is TGCGCCAGCAGCTTGGAAGGGGGAACGACTGAAGCTTTCTTT. V usage is TRBV5-1 and J usage is TRBJ1-1, with D perhaps matching TRBD1 (6 bases). Germline-derived CDR1 and CDR2 are SGHRS and YFSETQ. V lost 0 bases to trimming and J lost 5 bases, with 11 bases between them. The CDR3 is made up of 14 amino acids.

The chain carries TRBV13 and TRBJ2-1; D is ambiguous. This CDR3 has 15 amino acids. Germline V CDR1 and CDR2: PRHDT, FYEKMQ (reference sequence). The V end lost 5 bases, the J end lost 0 bases, and 11 bases lay between the germline ends. CDR3 protein: CASSTTVSSYNEQFF. DNA of the CDR3: TGTGCCAGCAGCACGACGGTGAGCTCCTACAATGAGCAGTTCTTC. The complete variable domain, with remaining parts taken from reference TRBV13 and TRBJ2-1, reads AAGVIQSPRHLIKEKRETATLKCYPIPRHDTVYWYQQGPGQDPQFLISFYEKMQSDKGSIPDRFSAQQFSDYHSELNMSSLELGDSALYFCASSTTVSSYNEQFFGPGTRLTVL.

This rearrangement joins TRBV5-1 to TRBJ2-2; 12 bases are shared with TRBD2. Losses at the gene ends were 3 bases for V and 3 bases for J; bases not matched to a gene: 3. The CDR3 contains 16 residues. The germline V gene encodes CDR1 SGHRS and CDR2 YFSETQ. CDR3 amino acids: CASSSSGGAHTGELFF. DNA of the CDR3: TGCGCCAGCAGCTCTAGCGGGGGGGCGCACACCGGGGAGCTGTTTTTT.